This record covers a single T cell receptor beta chain. This entry comes from a study of blood T cell repertoires in COVID-19. Background on the study: Donors in the United States, Italy and Spain gave samples during acute or convalescent COVID-19. The cDNA or gDNA used as material had been derived from T cells, B-cell-depleted T cells, or PBMCs.

Germline CDR1 MGHDK, CDR2 SYGVNS. The CDR3 is 14 residues long. Trimming removed 5 bases from V and 6 bases from J; junction bases left unmatched: 8. Original data processing: Nucleated cell number was recorded as an estimate derived from reference gene primer amplification. TCRdb's copy holds only in-frame clones and misses some; the assay was immunoSEQ multiplex PCR. From that table come the V and J calls and clone size; the DNA was used to work out D and trimming. The table lists approximately 160,000 clones, more than 70% of them singletons. The clonotype comes from a man between 45 and 60 years old with active or convalescent COVID-19. The chain couples TRBV25-1 to TRBJ2-7; TRBD1 matches 9 bases. Source material: peripheral blood. This CDR3 reads CASSSGTGLGEQYF. In DNA form, the CDR3 reads TGTGCCAGCAGTTCCGGGACAGGGTTGGGCGAGCAGTACTTC.